Each of the 32 T cell receptor beta chains below was sequenced from the same sample in a study of blood T cells in healthy people across ages. A second PCR, run for roughly 7 to 12 cycles, used a sample-barcoded 5' primer plus a J-beta primer mix. One entry per CDR3 protein, called by TCRdb with MiXCR from the 5' RACE reads. Of about 970,000 distinct CDR3 sequences listed, roughly 51% are singletons. Sequences were obtained from blood. All receptors come from a woman in her sixties or seventies in good health.

This clonotype was observed at least ten times. The chain is built from TRBV9 and TRBJ2-3; D remains ambiguous. Germline CDR1 and CDR2: SGDLS and YYNGEE. The CDR3 has 15 amino acids. The V and J ends lost 2 bases and 6 bases respectively, with 16 bases between them. CDR3 sequence reads: CASSVRSEPGDTQYF. The DNA for the CDR3 is TGTGCCAGCAGCGTGAGATCAGAACCCGGGGATACGCAGTATTTT.

This clonotype was seen more than once but under ten times. The chain links TRBV11-2 to TRBJ1-2; D remains unclear. Trimming removed 4 bases from V and 1 base from J, with 7 bases in between. CDR1 and CDR2 from the germline V gene are SGHAT and FQNNGV. The CDR3 consists of 13 residues. CDR3 protein: CASSSTLNYGYTF. DNA of the CDR3: TGTGCCAGCAGCTCCACCCTTAACTATGGCTACACCTTC.

The rearrangement links TRBV20-1 to TRBJ2-5, with 12 bases aligning to TRBD2. The CDR3 sequence is 18 residues long. CDR1 DFQATT and CDR2 SNEGSKA come from the germline V gene (reference sequence). With 3 bases clipped from V and 1 base from J, the junction kept 12 bases outside the gene matches. This CDR3 is CSARLFLAGGFGQETQYF. CDR3 nucleotide sequence: TGCAGTGCTAGGCTCTTTCTAGCGGGAGGGTTCGGCCAAGAGACCCAGTACTTC.

The CDR3 bases are TGTGCCAGCAGTTCACCAGACAGTATAATCTACAAGCAGTACTTC. Its translation: CASSSPDSIIYKQYF. The chain combines TRBV28 with TRBJ2-5; weak D call: TRBD1 (5 bases). Germline CDR1 is MDHEN and CDR2 is SYDVKM. CDR3 length equals 15 residues. V gave up 4 bases and J gave up 11 bases, with 23 bases separating them. The whole variable domain, remainder taken from reference TRBV28 and TRBJ2-5, is DVKVTQSSRYLVKRTGEKVFLECVQDMDHENMFWYRQDPGLGLRLIYFSYDVKMKEKGDIPEGYSVSREKKERFSLILESASTNQTSMYLCASSSPDSIIYKQYFGPGTRLLVL.

The V gene is TRBV6-5, the J gene TRBJ2-3, with D maybe TRBD1 (5 bases). Germline V CDR1 and CDR2: MNHEY, SVGAGI. V lost 8 bases to trimming and J lost 0 bases, with 18 bases between them. The CDR3 is 16 residues long. The CDR3 nucleotides are TGTGCCAGCTATGCAGCGACAGACCTTAGCACAGATACGCAGTATTTT. This translates into CASYAATDLSTDTQYF.

CDR3 in amino acids: CASSTTHLGYIQYF. CDR3 nucleotide sequence: TGTGCCAGCAGCACCACACACTTGGGATACATTCAGTACTTC. The chain joins TRBV7-9 to TRBJ2-4; D uncertain. Germline V gene lookup returns CDR1 SEHNR and CDR2 FQNEAQ (reference sequence). The V and J ends lost 5 bases and 8 bases respectively, with 16 bases between them. This CDR3 is 14 amino acids long. Supplemented by reference TRBV7-9 and TRBJ2-4, the full variable domain reads DTGVSQNPRHKITKRGQNVTFRCDPISEHNRLYWYRQTLGQGPEFLTYFQNEAQLEKSRLLSDRFSAERPKGSFSTLEIQRTEQGDSAMYLCASSTTHLGYIQYFGAGTRLSVL.

The rearrangement joins TRBV6-2 or TRBV6-3 to TRBJ2-1; no clear D gene. The J call may be faulty, since TRBJ2-7 better matches the DNA end. The length of the CDR3 is 14 residues. CDR1 MNHEY and CDR2 SVGEGT come from the germline V gene. This chain's CDR3 is CASSSMDGYNEQYF. CDR3 DNA sequence: TGTGCCAGCAGTTCCATGGACGGTTACAATGAGCAGTACTTC.

The chain has TRBV4-1 and TRBJ2-6; possibly TRBD1 for D (5 bases). Germline values: CDR1 MGHRA, CDR2 YSYEKL. This CDR3 spans 20 amino acids. Between the trimmed V and J ends, which lost 3 bases and 1 base, there was a span of 22 bases. The CDR3 DNA is TGCGCCAGCAGCCAGGGGCAACGGAGCTCCAAAGTTTCTGGGGCCAACGTCCTGACTTTC. Amino acid sequence: CASSQGQRSSKVSGANVLTF.

The rearrangement uses TRBV6-1 and TRBJ2-1, with 9 bases matching TRBD1. This CDR3 is 15 amino acids long. Trimming took 6 bases from V and 5 from J; bases not matched to a gene: 8. Germline V gene lookup returns CDR1 MNHNS and CDR2 SASEGT. CDR3 amino acids: CASRGDREPNNEQFF. The CDR3 DNA is TGTGCCAGCAGGGGGGACAGGGAACCTAACAATGAGCAGTTCTTC.

This clonotype was detected many times. The chain carries TRBV28 and TRBJ2-3; D call uncertain. Germline V lookup: CDR1 MDHEN, CDR2 SYDVKM. V was pared by 6 bases and J by 2 bases, with 6 bases between. CDR3 length equals 12 residues. CDR3 sequence (DNA): TGTGCCAGCAGCTTACCCACAGATACGCAGTATTTT. This codes for CASSLPTDTQYF.

V and J are TRBV7-9 and TRBJ1-4, with D possibly being TRBD1 (5 bases). V was cut by 5 bases and J by 0 bases, with 10 bases left in between. This CDR3 spans 15 amino acids. Germline CDR1 reads SEHNR; CDR2 reads FQNEAQ (reference sequence). This chain's CDR3 is CASSPGRTTNEKLFF. The CDR3 DNA reads TGTGCCAGCAGCCCGGGACGTACAACTAATGAAAAACTGTTTTTT.

V is TRBV7-2 and J is TRBJ2-1, with 10 bases that match TRBD2. V dropped 3 bases and J dropped 7; count of bases not matched to a gene: 6. The CDR3 has 15 amino acids. Germline CDR1 reads SGHTA; CDR2 reads FQGNSA. The CDR3 is CASSFAAGGENEQFF. The CDR3 DNA reads TGTGCCAGCAGCTTCGCAGCGGGAGGGGAGAATGAGCAGTTCTTC.

V gene TRBV30 combines with J gene TRBJ2-5; D perhaps matches TRBD1 (8 bases). This CDR3 is 14 amino acids long. Per the germline V gene, CDR1 is GTSNPN and CDR2 is SVGIG (reference sequence). The V end was cut by 5 bases, the J end by 11 bases, with 24 bases between. CDR3 DNA sequence: TGTGCCTGGGGGACATTGACAGGGGAGGGCGAACAGTACTTC. This codes for CAWGTLTGEGEQYF.

This clonotype has just a few counts. This sequence joins TRBV5-8 and TRBJ2-5; D ambiguous. The V end lost 2 bases, the J end lost 0 bases, and 8 bases lay between the germline ends. This CDR3 comprises 14 residues. Germline V gene sequence: CDR1 SGHTS, CDR2 YDEGEE. The CDR3 sequence: CASSFRRDQETQYF. The CDR3 DNA reads as TGTGCCAGCAGCTTTCGAAGGGACCAAGAGACCCAGTACTTC. Full variable domain (remainder filled in from reference TRBV5-8 and TRBJ2-5): EAGVTQSPTHLIKTRGQQATLRCSPISGHTSVYWYQQALGLGLQFLLWYDEGEERNRGNFPPRFSGRQFPNYSSELNVNALELEDSALYLCASSFRRDQETQYFGPGTRLLVL.

CDR3 in amino acids: CASRTWPASPWDLETQYF. For the CDR3, the DNA is TGTGCCAGCAGAACCTGGCCAGCCAGTCCTTGGGATTTAGAGACCCAGTACTTC. The rearrangement uses TRBV7-9 and TRBJ2-5; no firm D call. CDR1 and CDR2 (germline): SEHNR, FQNEAQ (reference sequence). V was shortened by 6 bases and J by 4 bases, with 27 bases between the two germline ends. There are 18 residues in the CDR3.

The table lists this clonotype with a few counts. The V call is TRBV28, the J call TRBJ2-3; tentative D call: TRBD2 (6 bases). V was cut by 6 bases and J by 3 bases, with 16 bases left in between. The CDR3 is 15 amino acids. Germline lookup yields CDR1 MDHEN and CDR2 SYDVKM. The CDR3 region has the DNA TGTGCCAGCAGCCGGAGGGCCGATGTGACAGATACGCAGTATTTT. Protein sequence: CASSRRADVTDTQYF. Combining the CDR3 with reference TRBV28 and TRBJ2-3 gives the whole variable domain DVKVTQSSRYLVKRTGEKVFLECVQDMDHENMFWYRQDPGLGLRLIYFSYDVKMKEKGDIPEGYSVSREKKERFSLILESASTNQTSMYLCASSRRADVTDTQYFGPGTRLTVL.

The V gene is TRBV27, the J gene TRBJ2-5; TRBD1 matches 7 bases. The V segment lost 6 bases and the J segment 11 bases; nucleotides outside the gene matches: 15. The length of the CDR3 is 14 residues. The germline gives CDR1 MNHEY, CDR2 SMNVEV (reference sequence). DNA for the CDR3: TGTGCCAGCAGAAGGACAGGAAGCACCTACGGGCAGTACTTC. Translating gives CASRRTGSTYGQYF.

About this clonotype: At one of its ends the junction is not consistent with the germline gene, which may arise from a read error. In DNA, the CDR3 is TGTGCCAGCAGCGTAGCTGGAGGGGCCAACGTCCTGACTTTC. Its protein product is CASSVAGGANVLTF. The genes are TRBV7-2 and TRBJ2-6; no clear D. The CDR3 is made up of 14 amino acids. Per germline, CDR1 SGHTA and CDR2 FQGNSA.

The genes are TRBV7-9 and TRBJ2-7; TRBD1 matches 7 bases. The CDR3 is 14 amino acids. The V gene's germline CDR1 is SEHNR and CDR2 FQNEAQ (reference sequence). After removal of 2 bases from V and 4 bases from J, the junction contained 5 bases not matched to a gene. The CDR3 loop is CASSLTGQAYEQYF. The CDR3 coding sequence is TGTGCCAGCAGCTTAACAGGACAGGCATACGAGCAGTACTTC.

This sequence joins TRBV28 and TRBJ1-2; perhaps TRBD1 as D (5 bases). V was pared by 6 bases and J by 4 bases, with 12 bases between. From germline, CDR1 is MDHEN and CDR2 SYDVKM. This CDR3 region has 13 residues. CDR3 amino acids: CASRPQESYGYTF. The CDR3, as DNA: TGTGCCAGCAGGCCACAGGAATCCTATGGCTACACCTTC.

The chain employs TRBV11-1 and TRBJ2-7; 9 bases are a match to TRBD1. V was clipped by 6 bases and J by 4 bases; unmatched bases: 10. Germline V lookup: CDR1 SGHAT, CDR2 FQDESV (reference sequence). The CDR3 is 15 residues long. The chain's CDR3 is CASSYGQGNMYEQYF. The CDR3 DNA sequence: TGTGCCAGCAGTTATGGACAGGGGAATATGTACGAGCAGTACTTC.

V and J are TRBV30 and TRBJ2-6; D is unclear. Germline V lookup: CDR1 GTSNPN, CDR2 SVGIG (reference sequence). CDR3 length equals 12 residues. Trimming shortened V by 5 bases and J by 8 bases, and 10 bases separated the two germline ends. The CDR3 DNA follows: TGTGCCTGGTGTCAGAGATCCAACGTCCTGACTTTC. Translation gives CAWCQRSNVLTF.

This clonotype was observed a few times. The CDR3 bases are TGTGCCAGCAGCCTTACCGGGACGAAAGGTTATGAGCAGTTCTTC. It yields the protein CASSLTGTKGYEQFF. The V and J genes are TRBV7-3 and TRBJ2-1, with D perhaps being TRBD1 or TRBD2 (5 bases each). The germline V and J ends were trimmed by 5 bases and 8 bases, with 19 bases remaining between them. The CDR3 length is 15 residues. CDR1 and CDR2 from the germline V gene are SGHTA and FQGTGA.

This chain uses TRBV12-3 or TRBV12-4 with TRBJ2-5, with TRBD1 identical over 7 bases. The DNA end favors TRBJ2-7, so the J call may be wrong. CDR3 length equals 14 residues. The CDR3 here is CASSILTGNYEQYF. CDR3 nucleotides: TGTGCCAGCAGTATCTTGACAGGGAACTACGAGCAGTACTTC.

This clonotype was detected a few times. This chain connects TRBV18 to TRBJ2-3; weak D call: TRBD2 (6 bases). The germline gives CDR1 KGHSH, CDR2 LQKENI. The CDR3 totals 16 residues. The ends were cut back, 6 bases at V and 4 bases at J, with 20 bases in the middle. The CDR3 coding sequence is TGTGCCAGCTCCCCCCGCACGGGAGTAAGAGCAGATACGCAGTATTTT. Amino acids: CASSPRTGVRADTQYF. Using reference TRBV18 and TRBJ2-3 for the parts outside the CDR3, the full variable domain is NAGVMQNPRHLVRRRGQEARLRCSPMKGHSHVYWYRQLPEEGLKFMVYLQKENIIDESGMPKERFSAEFPKEGPSILRIQQVVRGDSAAYFCASSPRTGVRADTQYFGPGTRLTVL.

The chain employs TRBV6-2 or TRBV6-3 and TRBJ1-5; weak D call: TRBD1 (6 bases). V was cut by 2 bases and J by 5 bases, with 19 bases left in between. The germline CDR1 and CDR2 sequences are MNHEY and SVGEGT. The CDR3 extends over 17 amino acids. CDR3 bases: TGTGCCAGCAGTTACGGGGGGCGGAGGCGAAACTATCAGCCCCAGCATTTT. Encoded protein: CASSYGGRRRNYQPQHF.

The CDR3 DNA is TGTGCCAGCAGCGGAGTATCGGTTTGGGACATTCAGTACTTC. Translating it yields CASSGVSVWDIQYF. This chain joins TRBV9 and TRBJ2-4; D not resolved. V was clipped by 3 bases and J by 8 bases, with 15 bases between them. There are 14 residues in the CDR3. Germline lookup yields CDR1 SGDLS and CDR2 YYNGEE.

This clonotype was detected a few times. The chain joins TRBV10-3 to TRBJ2-7, with no clear D. Between the trimmed V and J ends, which lost 3 bases and 2 bases, there was a span of 11 bases. Germline values: CDR1 ENHRY, CDR2 SYGVKD. The CDR3 is 14 amino acids. The CDR3 sequence is CAISDVGLTYEQYF. CDR3 in DNA: TGTGCCATCAGTGACGTAGGGCTGACCTACGAGCAGTACTTC.

The chain links TRBV20-1 to TRBJ1-1; no definite D call. There are 14 residues in the CDR3. Germline CDR1 is DFQATT and CDR2 is SNEGSKA (reference sequence). V was shortened by 1 base and J by 1 base, with 10 bases between the two germline ends. The CDR3 reads CSARGTGGNTEAFF. The CDR3, as DNA: TGCAGTGCTAGAGGGACTGGAGGGAACACTGAAGCTTTCTTT.

This clonotype was detected only a few times. The chain employs TRBV10-3 and TRBJ2-3, with D possibly called TRBD1 or TRBD2 (5 bases each). The CDR3 has 14 amino acids. Germline V CDR1 and CDR2: ENHRY, SYGVKD. V was cut by 3 bases and J by 6 bases, with 13 bases left in between. DNA of the CDR3: TGTGCCATCAGTGACAGTCTAGAGGGGGATACGCAGTATTTT. Protein sequence: CAISDSLEGDTQYF.

A single count supports this clonotype. The J gene is TRBJ2-7, the V gene TRBV4-3; D possibly corresponds to TRBD2 (5 bases). The germline gives CDR1 LGHNA, CDR2 YSLEER. The V end was cut by 3 bases, the J end by 6 bases, with 15 bases between. CDR3 length: 14 residues. The CDR3 coding sequence is TGCGCCAGCAGCCACGTCGAGCGGACCAGCGAGCAGTACTTC. It translates to CASSHVERTSEQYF.

The chain has TRBV6-5 and TRBJ2-1; 10 bases agree with TRBD2. The CDR3 sequence is 13 residues long. V shed 9 bases, J shed 10 bases, and the junction held 9 bases outside the gene matches. Germline V lookup: CDR1 MNHEY, CDR2 SVGAGI. CDR3 amino acids: CASVSGRAGEQFF. The CDR3 region has the DNA TGTGCCAGTGTCAGCGGGAGGGCGGGAGAGCAGTTCTTC.